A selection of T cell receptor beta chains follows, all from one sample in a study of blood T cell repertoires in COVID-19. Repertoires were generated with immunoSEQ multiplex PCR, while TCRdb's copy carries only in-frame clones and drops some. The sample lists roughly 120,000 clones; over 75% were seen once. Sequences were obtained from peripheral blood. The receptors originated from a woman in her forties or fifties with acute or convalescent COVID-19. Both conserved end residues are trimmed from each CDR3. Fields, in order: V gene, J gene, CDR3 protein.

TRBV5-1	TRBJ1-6	ASSSAGTNNSPLH
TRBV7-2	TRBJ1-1	ASSLSEGAGAF
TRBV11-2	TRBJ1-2	ASYSLPGTEDQRGYT
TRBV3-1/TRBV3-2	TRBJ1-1	ASNHGQGEAF
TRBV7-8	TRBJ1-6	ASSARGGQGSNSPLH
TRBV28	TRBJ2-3	ASSPAGTGGEDTQY
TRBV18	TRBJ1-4	ASSPLEGKDEKLF
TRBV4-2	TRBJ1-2	ASSQDLGVAGYGYT
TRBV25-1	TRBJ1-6	ASRAPTNSPLH
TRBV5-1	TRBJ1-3	ASSSLPGGHSGNTIY
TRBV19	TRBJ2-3	ASSPILRPDTQY
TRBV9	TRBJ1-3	AFITGGRTAGGNTIY
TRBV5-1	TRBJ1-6	ASSLGSGFSYNSPLH
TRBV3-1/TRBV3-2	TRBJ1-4	ASSPRMQGAEKLF
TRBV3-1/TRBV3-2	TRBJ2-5	ASSRQTSGGGKQTQY
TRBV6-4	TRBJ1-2	ASSRDDRPESGYT
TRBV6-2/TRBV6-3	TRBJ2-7	ASSYGPGNY
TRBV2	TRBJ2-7	ASIFGLSYEQY
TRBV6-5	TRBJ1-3	ASSYAGLSSGNTIY
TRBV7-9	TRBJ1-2	ASSFFLWTGENGYT
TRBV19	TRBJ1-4	ASLDRGRNEKLF
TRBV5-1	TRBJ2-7	ASSRVGSSYEQY
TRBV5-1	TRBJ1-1	ASSPWGPRDTEAF
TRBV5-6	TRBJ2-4	ASSLPGLAKNIQY
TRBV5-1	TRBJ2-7	ASSLTTGAFSYEQY
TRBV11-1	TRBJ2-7	ASSLALQGSYEQY
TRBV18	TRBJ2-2	ASSATGTGELF
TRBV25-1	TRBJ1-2	ASSALQGKYDGYT
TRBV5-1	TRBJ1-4	ASSGDGQGPEKLF
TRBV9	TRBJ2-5	ASSVAGIETQY
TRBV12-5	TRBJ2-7	ASGSSLAGEQY
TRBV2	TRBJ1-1	ASSPATGWRTEAF
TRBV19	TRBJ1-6	ASSTRQGDNSPLH